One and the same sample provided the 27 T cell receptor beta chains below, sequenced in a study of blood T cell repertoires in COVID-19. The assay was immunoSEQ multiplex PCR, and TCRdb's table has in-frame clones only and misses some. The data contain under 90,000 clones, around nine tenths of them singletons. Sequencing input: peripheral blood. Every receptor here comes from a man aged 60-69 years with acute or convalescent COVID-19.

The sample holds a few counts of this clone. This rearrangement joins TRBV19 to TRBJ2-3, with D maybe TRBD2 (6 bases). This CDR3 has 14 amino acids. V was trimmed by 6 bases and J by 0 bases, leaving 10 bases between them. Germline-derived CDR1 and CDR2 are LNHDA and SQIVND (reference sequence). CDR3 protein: CASSLLASTDTQYF. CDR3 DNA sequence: TGTGCCAGTAGCCTACTAGCTAGCACAGATACGCAGTATTTT.

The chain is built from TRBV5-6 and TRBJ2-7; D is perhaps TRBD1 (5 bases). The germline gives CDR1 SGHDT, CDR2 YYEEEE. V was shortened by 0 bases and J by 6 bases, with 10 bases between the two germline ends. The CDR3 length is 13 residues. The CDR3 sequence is CASSLARAGEQYF. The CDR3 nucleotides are TGTGCCAGCAGCTTGGCCAGGGCTGGCGAGCAGTACTTC.

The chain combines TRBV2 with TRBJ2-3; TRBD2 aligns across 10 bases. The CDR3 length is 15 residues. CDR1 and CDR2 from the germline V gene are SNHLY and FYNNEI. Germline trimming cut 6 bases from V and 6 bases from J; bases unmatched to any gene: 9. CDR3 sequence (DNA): TGTGCCAGCAGGGAAAGCGGGGGGGCCTTCGATACGCAGTATTTT. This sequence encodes CASRESGGAFDTQYF.

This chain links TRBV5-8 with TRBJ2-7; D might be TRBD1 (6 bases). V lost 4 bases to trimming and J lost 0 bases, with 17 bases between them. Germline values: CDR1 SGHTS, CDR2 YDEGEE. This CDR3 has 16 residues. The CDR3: CASSPWTASSSYEQYF. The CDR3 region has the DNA TGTGCCAGCAGCCCCTGGACAGCTTCCTCCTCCTACGAGCAGTACTTC.

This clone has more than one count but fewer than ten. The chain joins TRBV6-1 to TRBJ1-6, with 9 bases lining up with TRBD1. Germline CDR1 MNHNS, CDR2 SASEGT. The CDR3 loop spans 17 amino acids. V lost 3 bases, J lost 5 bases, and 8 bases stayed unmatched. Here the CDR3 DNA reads TGTGCCAGCAGTGATGGACAGGGGTACGGGAATAATTCACCCCTCCACTTT. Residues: CASSDGQGYGNNSPLHF.

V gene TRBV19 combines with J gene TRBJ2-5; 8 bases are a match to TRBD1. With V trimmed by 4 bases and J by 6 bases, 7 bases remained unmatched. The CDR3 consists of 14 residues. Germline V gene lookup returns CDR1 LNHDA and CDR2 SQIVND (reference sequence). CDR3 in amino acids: CASSTTGGQQTQYF. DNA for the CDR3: TGTGCCAGTAGTACTACAGGGGGTCAGCAGACCCAGTACTTC.

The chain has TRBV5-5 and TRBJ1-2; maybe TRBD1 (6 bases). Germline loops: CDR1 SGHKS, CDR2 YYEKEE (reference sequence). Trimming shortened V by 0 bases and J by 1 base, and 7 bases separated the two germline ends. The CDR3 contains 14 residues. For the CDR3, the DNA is TGTGCCAGCAGCTTGGGGACAGTTAACTATGGCTACACCTTC. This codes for CASSLGTVNYGYTF.

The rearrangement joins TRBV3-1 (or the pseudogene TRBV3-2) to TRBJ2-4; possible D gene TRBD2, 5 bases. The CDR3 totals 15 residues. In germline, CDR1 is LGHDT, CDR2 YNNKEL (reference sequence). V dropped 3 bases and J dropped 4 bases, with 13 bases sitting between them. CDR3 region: CASSHVGGAKNIQYF. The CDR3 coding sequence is TGTGCCAGCAGCCATGTCGGAGGAGCAAAAAACATTCAGTACTTC.

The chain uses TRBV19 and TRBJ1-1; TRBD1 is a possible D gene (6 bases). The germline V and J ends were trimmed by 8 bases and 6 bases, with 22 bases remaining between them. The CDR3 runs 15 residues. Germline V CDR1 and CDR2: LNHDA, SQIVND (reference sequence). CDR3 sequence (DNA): TGTGCCAGTGAAGTCAGGCACAGGGTAAAGGCTGAAGCTTTCTTT. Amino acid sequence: CASEVRHRVKAEAFF.

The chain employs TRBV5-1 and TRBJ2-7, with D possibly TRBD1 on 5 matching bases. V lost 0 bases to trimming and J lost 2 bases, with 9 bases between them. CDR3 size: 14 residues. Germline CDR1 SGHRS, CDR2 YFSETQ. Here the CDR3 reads CASSLEGKPYEQYF. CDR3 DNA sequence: TGCGCCAGCAGCTTGGAGGGGAAACCCTACGAGCAGTACTTC.

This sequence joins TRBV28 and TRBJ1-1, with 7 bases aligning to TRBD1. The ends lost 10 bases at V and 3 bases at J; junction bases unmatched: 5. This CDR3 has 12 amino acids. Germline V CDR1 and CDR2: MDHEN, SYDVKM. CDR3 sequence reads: CATYQGDTEAFF. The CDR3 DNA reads TGTGCCACCTATCAGGGGGACACTGAAGCTTTCTTT.

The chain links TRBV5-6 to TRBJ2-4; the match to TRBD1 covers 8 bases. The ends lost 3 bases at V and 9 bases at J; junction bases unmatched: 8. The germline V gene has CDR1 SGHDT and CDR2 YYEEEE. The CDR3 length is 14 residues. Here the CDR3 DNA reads TGTGCCAGCAGCTCGACAGGGGATAGAGGCATTCAGTACTTC. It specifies CASSSTGDRGIQYF. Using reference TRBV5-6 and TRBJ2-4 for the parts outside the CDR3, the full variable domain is DAGVTQSPTHLIKTRGQQVTLRCSPKSGHDTVSWYQQALGQGPQFIFQYYEEEERQRGNFPDRFSGHQFPNYSSELNVNALLLGDSALYLCASSSTGDRGIQYFGAGTRLSVL.

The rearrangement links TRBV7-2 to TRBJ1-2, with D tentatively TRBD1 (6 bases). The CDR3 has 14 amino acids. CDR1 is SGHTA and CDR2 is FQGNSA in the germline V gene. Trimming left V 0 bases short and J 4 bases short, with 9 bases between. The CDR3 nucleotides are TGTGCCAGCAGCTTAGCGGTGGGGGCCTATGGCTACACCTTC. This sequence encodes CASSLAVGAYGYTF.

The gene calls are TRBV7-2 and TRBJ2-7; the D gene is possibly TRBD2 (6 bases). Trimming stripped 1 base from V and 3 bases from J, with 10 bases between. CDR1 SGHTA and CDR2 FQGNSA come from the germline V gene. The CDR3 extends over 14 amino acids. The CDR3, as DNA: TGTGCCAGCAGCTTAGATCCGGGGGACTACGAGCAGTACTTC. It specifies CASSLDPGDYEQYF. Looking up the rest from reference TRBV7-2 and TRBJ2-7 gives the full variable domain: GAGVSQSPSNKVTEKGKDVELRCDPISGHTALYWYRQSLGQGLEFLIYFQGNSAPDKSGLPSDRFSAERTGGSVSTLTIQRTQQEDSAVYLCASSLDPGDYEQYFGPGTRLTVT.

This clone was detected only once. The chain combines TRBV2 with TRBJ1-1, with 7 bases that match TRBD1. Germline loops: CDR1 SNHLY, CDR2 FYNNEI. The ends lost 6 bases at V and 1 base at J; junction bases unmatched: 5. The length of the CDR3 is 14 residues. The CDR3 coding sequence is TGTGCCAGCAGCAACAGGGGAGGGAACACTGAAGCTTTCTTT. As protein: CASSNRGGNTEAFF.

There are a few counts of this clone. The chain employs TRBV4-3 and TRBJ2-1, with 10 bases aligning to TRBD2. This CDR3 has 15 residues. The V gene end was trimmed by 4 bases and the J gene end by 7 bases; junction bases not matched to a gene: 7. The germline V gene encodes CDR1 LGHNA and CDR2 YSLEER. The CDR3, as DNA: TGCGCCAGCAGCCTGGTTAGAGCGGGGGGGAATGAGCAGTTCTTC. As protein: CASSLVRAGGNEQFF.

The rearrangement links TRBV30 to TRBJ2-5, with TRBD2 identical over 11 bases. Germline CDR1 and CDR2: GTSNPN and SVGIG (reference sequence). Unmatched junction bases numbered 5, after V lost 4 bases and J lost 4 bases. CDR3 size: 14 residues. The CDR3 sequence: CAWTSGGTRETQYF. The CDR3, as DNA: TGTGCCTGGACTAGCGGGGGGACTCGAGAGACCCAGTACTTC. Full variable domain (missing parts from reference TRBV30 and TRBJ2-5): SQTIHQWPATLVQPVGSPLSLECTVEGTSNPNLYWYRQAAGRGLQLLFYSVGIGQISSEVPQNLSASRPQDRQFILSSKKLLLSDSGFYLCAWTSGGTRETQYFGPGTRLLVL.

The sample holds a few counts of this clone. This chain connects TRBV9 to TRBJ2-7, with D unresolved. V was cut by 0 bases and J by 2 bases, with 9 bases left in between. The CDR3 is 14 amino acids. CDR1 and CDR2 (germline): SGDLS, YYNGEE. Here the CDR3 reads CASSVGQSPYEQYF. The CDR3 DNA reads TGTGCCAGCAGCGTAGGTCAGTCACCCTACGAGCAGTACTTC.

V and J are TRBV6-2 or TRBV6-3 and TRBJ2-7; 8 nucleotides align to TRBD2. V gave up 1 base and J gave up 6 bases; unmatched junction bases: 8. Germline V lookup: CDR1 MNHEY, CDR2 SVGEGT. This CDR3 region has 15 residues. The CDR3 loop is CASSYYVSGAGEQYF. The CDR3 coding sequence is TGTGCCAGCAGTTACTACGTTAGCGGGGCCGGCGAGCAGTACTTC.

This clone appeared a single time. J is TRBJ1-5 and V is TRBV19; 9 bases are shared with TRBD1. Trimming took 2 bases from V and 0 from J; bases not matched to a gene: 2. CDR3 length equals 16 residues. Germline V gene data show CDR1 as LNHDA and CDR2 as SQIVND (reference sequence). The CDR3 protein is CASSIKQGASNQPQHF. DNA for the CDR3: TGTGCCAGTAGTATAAAACAGGGGGCTAGCAATCAGCCCCAGCATTTT. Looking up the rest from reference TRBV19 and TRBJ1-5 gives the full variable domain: DGGITQSPKYLFRKEGQNVTLSCEQNLNHDAMYWYRQDPGQGLRLIYYSQIVNDFQKGDIAEGYSVSREKKESFPLTVTSAQKNPTAFYLCASSIKQGASNQPQHFGDGTRLSIL.

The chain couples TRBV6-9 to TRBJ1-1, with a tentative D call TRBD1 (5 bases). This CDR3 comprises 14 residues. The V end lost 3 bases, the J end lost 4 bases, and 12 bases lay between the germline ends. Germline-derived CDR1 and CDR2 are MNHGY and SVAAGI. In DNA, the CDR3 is TGTGCCAGCAGTTACGAAGCGGGGGGCACTGAAGCTTTCTTT. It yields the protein CASSYEAGGTEAFF.

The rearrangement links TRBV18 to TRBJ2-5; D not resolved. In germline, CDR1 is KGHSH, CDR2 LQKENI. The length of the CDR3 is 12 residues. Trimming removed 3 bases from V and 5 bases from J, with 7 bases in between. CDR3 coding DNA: TGTGCCAGCTCACCCCTCGGTGAGACCCAGTACTTC. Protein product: CASSPLGETQYF.

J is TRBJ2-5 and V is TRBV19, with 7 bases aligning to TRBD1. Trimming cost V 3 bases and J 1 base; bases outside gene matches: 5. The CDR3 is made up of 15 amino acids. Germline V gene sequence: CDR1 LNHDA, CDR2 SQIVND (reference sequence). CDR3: CASSIGDRIQETQYF. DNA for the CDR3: TGTGCCAGTAGTATCGGGGACAGAATCCAAGAGACCCAGTACTTC.

This chain's CDR3 is CATSRELGGGAAKNIQYF. CDR3 sequence (DNA): TGTGCCACCAGCAGGGAGTTGGGGGGAGGGGCAGCCAAAAACATTCAGTACTTC. The chain links TRBV15 to TRBJ2-4, with TRBD2 matching 7 bases. This CDR3 contains 18 residues. The J segment lost 0 bases and the V segment lost 3 bases, leaving 11 bases of the junction unmatched. Looked up from germline, CDR1 is LNHNV and CDR2 is YYDKDF (reference sequence).

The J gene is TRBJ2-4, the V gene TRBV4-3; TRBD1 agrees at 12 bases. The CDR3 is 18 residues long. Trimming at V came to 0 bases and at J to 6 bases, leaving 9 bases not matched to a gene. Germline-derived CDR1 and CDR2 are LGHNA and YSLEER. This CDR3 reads CASSQEQGTGGPGNIQYF. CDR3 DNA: TGCGCCAGCAGCCAAGAACAGGGGACAGGGGGCCCGGGAAACATTCAGTACTTC.

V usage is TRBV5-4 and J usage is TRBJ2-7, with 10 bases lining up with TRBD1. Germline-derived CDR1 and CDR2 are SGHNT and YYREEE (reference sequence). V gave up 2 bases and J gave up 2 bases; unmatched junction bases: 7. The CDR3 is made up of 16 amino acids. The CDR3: CASSFQLGQGAYEQYF. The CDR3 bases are TGTGCCAGCAGCTTTCAGCTCGGACAGGGGGCCTACGAGCAGTACTTC. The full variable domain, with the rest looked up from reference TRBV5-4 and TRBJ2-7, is ETGVTQSPTHLIKTRGQQVTLRCSSQSGHNTVSWYQQALGQGPQFIFQYYREEENGRGNFPPRFSGLQFPNYSSELNVNALELDDSALYLCASSFQLGQGAYEQYFGPGTRLTVT.

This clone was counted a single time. The CDR3 nucleotides read TGTGCCAGCAGCCAAGAGGGCGGGGTCGGGTACAATGAGCAGTTCTTC. Amino acid sequence: CASSQEGGVGYNEQFF. This rearrangement joins TRBV4-2 to TRBJ2-1; D possibly corresponds to TRBD2 (6 bases). The germline V gene encodes CDR1 LGHNA and CDR2 YNFKEQ. The length of the CDR3 is 16 residues. The V gene lost 0 bases and the J gene lost 4 bases, with 13 bases spanning the gap.